This T cell receptor beta chain stems from a study of blood T cell repertoires in COVID-19. Whole-study context: The United States, Italy and Spain provided the acute and convalescent COVID-19 samples. Sample material is recorded as cDNA or gDNA derived from T cells, B-cell-depleted T cells, or PBMCs.

This CDR3 comprises 15 residues. Looked up from germline, CDR1 is SGHAT and CDR2 is FQNNGV. Trimming cost V 5 bases and J 3 bases; bases outside gene matches: 8. Original methodology: Cell counts per sample came from amplifying reference gene primers. Sequencing used immunoSEQ multiplex PCR; TCRdb keeps in-frame clones, though not all of them. The D gene and trimming were derived from the DNA, and the V and J assignments and clone size from that table. The table lists roughly 250,000 clones, over 80% of them singletons, with 1.9% in the top ten. Individuals aged about 18 to 89 years were recruited from fewer than 25 US areas.

J is TRBJ2-7 and V is TRBV11-2; 9 bases line up with TRBD1. The material sequenced was PBMCs or T cells enriched from blood (not recorded which). The sequence came from a woman aged 18-29 years who had recovered from COVID-19. The CDR3 DNA reads as TGTGCCAGCAGCCGGACCCGGGACAGGGTCTACGAGCAGTACTTC. It encodes CASSRTRDRVYEQYF.